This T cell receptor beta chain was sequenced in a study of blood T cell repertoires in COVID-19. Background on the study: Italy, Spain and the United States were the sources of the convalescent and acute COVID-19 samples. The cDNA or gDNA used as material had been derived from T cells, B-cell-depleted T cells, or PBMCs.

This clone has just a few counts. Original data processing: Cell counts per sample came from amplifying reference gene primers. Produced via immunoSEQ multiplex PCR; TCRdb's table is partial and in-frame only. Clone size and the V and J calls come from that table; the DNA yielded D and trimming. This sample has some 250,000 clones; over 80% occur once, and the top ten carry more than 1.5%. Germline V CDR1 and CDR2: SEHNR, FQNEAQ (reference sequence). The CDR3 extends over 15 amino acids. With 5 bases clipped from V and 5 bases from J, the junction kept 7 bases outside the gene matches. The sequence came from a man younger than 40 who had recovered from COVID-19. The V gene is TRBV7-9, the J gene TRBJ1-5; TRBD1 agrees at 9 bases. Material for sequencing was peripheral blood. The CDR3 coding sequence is TGTGCCAGCAGCCCGGGACAGGGTTCGGATCAGCCCCAGCATTTT. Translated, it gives CASSPGQGSDQPQHF. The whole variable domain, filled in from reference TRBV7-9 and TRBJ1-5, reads DTGVSQNPRHKITKRGQNVTFRCDPISEHNRLYWYRQTLGQGPEFLTYFQNEAQLEKSRLLSDRFSAERPKGSFSTLEIQRTEQGDSAMYLCASSPGQGSDQPQHFGDGTRLSIL.